This T cell receptor (beta chain) was found in a study of post-analysis software for immune sequencing data. Study results and caveats: By F measure, samples from a shared preparation batch strongly co-clustered. The normalized Chao1 diversity of multiple sclerosis patients was significantly lower than that of controls. Higher frequency in patients than in controls was seen for 5 or 6 TRBV segments, with TRBV5-6, TRBV5-1 and TRBV20-1 among them.

This clonotype occurred once. Its antigen is not identified. The CDR3 runs to 13 residues. In germline, CDR1 is MNHEY, CDR2 SMNVEV (reference sequence). V dropped 2 bases and J dropped 9 bases, with 11 bases sitting between them. Included in the TCR beta cDNA libraries were unique molecular identifiers. When about 0.9 to 11 million T cells were used, they gave approximately 450,000 cDNA molecules. TCRdb processed the PCR reads anew with MiXCR; each CDR3 protein has one entry. Among around 180,000 distinct CDR3 sequences listed, roughly 31% were seen once. This chain uses TRBV27 with TRBJ1-5, with D perhaps TRBD1 (5 bases). The TCR comes from a girl aged 5 to 17 with multiple sclerosis. The sequencing input was blood. The chain's CDR3 is CASSLMGDRPQHF. The CDR3 DNA reads TGTGCCAGCAGTTTAATGGGGGATCGGCCCCAGCATTTT.